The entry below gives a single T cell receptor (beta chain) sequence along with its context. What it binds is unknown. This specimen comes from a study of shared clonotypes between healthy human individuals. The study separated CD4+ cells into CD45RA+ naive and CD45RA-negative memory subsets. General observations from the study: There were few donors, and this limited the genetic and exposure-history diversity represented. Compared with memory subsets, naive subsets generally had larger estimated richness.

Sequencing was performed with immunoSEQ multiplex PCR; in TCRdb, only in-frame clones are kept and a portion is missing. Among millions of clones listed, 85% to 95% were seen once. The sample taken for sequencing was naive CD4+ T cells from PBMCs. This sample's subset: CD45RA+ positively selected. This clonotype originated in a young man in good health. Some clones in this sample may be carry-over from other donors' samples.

CDR3 bases: TGCGCCAGCAGGGGGGTATACACGGATACGCAGTATTTT. Its protein is CASRGVYTDTQYF. This sequence joins TRBV4-3 and TRBJ2-3; perhaps D is TRBD1 or TRBD2 (5 bases each). Germline assignment: CDR1 LGHNA and CDR2 YSLEER. V was shortened by 6 bases and J by 6 bases, with 13 bases between the two germline ends. The CDR3 consists of 13 residues.